This T cell receptor beta chain comes out of a study of T cell repertoires in cytomegalovirus infection (dated by TCRdb to between 2018 and 2020). Regarding the research as a whole: Because public TCR beta signatures pointed to carriage of CMV infection together with the matching HLA type, the HLA type of each donor mattered for the analysis.

Sequencing was performed on an Illumina HiSeq 1500. Using fastp trimming at Q25 and MiXCR clonotype assembly, TCRdb reanalyzed the public sequencing data and kept in-frame beta chains. Each record represents a unique CDR3 protein, reported with the most common genes and DNA among its rows. In this sample the table shows nearly 450,000 distinct CDR3 sequences, approximately 33% of which occur a single time. Roughly an eighth of the sample is in the top ten clones. Regarding this clonotype: The specificity of this receptor is unknown. The DNA is left out, because the CDR3 cannot be placed on it with certainty; the CDR3 is given as TCRdb lists it.

There are 18 amino acids in the CDR3, from cysteine to phenylalanine inclusive. General study outcomes and caveats: Carriers of CMV infection plus the relevant HLA type were discriminated by the cumulative frequency of public TCR beta family members in the study cohort and in an independent roughly 400-donor cohort. The ex vivo response was dominated by HLA-C-restricted CMV-specific TCR beta clonotypes, which also provided the single most frequent clonotype in two of eight donors.

This TCR was recovered from a human donor in good health (CMV status not recorded). Some clones in this sample may be carry-over from other donors' samples. Sequences were obtained from PBMCs. The chain is assembled from TRBV7-5 and TRBJ2-7; the table's D call, TRBD1, was not checked against the DNA. TRBV7-5 is annotated as a pseudogene. The CDR3 loop reads CISVPEATGQTFSYEQYF.